This T cell receptor beta chain was sequenced for a study of OX40 agonist ivuxolimab in advanced cancers. Across the whole study: Melanoma, hepatocellular carcinoma, head and neck or renal cell cancer occurred in dose-escalation patients. Findings of the study overall: Some nonresponders likewise displayed low normalized T-cell clonal expansion. On average, CD8+ T cells had more expanded clones than CD4+. By week 6 at 0.1 to 3.0 mg/kg, blood CD4+ and CD8+ T cells had expanded clonally.

Generated by immunoSEQ multiplex PCR, the TCRdb table keeps only in-frame clones and is missing some. Of fewer than 35,000 clones listed, around nine tenths are singletons. In regard to this clone: Its target is unknown.

The TCR sequence derives from an adult with an advanced solid tumor such as melanoma, head and neck, liver or kidney cancer. Here the sequenced sample was CD4+ or CD8+ T cells sorted from blood, taken in a trial of the OX40 agonist ivuxolimab.

The CDR3 here is CASSPFYSNQPQHF. The CDR3 DNA follows: TGTGCCAGCTCACCATTTTATAGCAATCAGCCCCAGCATTTT. The gene calls are TRBV18 and TRBJ1-5; D unresolved. V gave up 2 bases and J gave up 0 bases, with 5 bases separating them. Germline lookup yields CDR1 KGHSH and CDR2 LQKENI. The CDR3 spans 14 residues. The entire variable domain, with the rest obtained from reference TRBV18 and TRBJ1-5, is as follows: NAGVMQNPRHLVRRRGQEARLRCSPMKGHSHVYWYRQLPEEGLKFMVYLQKENIIDESGMPKERFSAEFPKEGPSILRIQQVVRGDSAAYFCASSPFYSNQPQHFGDGTRLSIL.